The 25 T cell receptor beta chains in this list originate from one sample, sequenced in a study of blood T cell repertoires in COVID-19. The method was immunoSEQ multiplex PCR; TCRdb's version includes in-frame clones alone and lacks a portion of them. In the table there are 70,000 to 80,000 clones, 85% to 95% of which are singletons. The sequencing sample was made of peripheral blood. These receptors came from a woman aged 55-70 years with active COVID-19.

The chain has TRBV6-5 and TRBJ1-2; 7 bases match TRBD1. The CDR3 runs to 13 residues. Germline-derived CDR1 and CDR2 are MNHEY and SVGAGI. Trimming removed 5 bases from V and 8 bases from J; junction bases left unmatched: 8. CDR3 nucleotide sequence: TGTGCCAGCAGTCGACAGGGCTCGGAGGGCTACACCTTC. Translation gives CASSRQGSEGYTF.

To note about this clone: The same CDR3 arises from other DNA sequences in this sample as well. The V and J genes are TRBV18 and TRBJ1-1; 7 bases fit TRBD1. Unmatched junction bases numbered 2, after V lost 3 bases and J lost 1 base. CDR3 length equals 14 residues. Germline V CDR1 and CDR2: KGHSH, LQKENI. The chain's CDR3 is CASSPGQQNTEAFF. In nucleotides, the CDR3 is TGTGCCAGCTCACCGGGACAGCAGAACACTGAAGCTTTCTTT. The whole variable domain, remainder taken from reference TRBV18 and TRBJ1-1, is NAGVMQNPRHLVRRRGQEARLRCSPMKGHSHVYWYRQLPEEGLKFMVYLQKENIIDESGMPKERFSAEFPKEGPSILRIQQVVRGDSAAYFCASSPGQQNTEAFFGQGTRLTVV.

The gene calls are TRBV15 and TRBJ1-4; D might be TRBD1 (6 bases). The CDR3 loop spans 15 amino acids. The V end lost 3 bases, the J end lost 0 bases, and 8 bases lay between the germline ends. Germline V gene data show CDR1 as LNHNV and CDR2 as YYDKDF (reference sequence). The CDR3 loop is CATSSRGSTNEKLFF. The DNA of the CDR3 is TGTGCCACCAGCAGCAGGGGATCAACTAATGAAAAACTGTTTTTT.

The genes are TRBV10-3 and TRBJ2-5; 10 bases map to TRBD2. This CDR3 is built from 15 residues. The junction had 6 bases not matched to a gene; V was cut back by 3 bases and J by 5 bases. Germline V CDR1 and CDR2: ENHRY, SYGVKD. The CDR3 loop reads CAISEAGGPEETQYF. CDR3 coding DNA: TGTGCCATCAGTGAAGCGGGAGGGCCAGAGGAGACCCAGTACTTC.

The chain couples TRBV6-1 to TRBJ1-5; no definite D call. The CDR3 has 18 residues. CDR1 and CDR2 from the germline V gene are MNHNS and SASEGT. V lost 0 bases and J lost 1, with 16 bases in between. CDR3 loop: CASSEAFLGGVSNQPQHF. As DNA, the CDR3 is TGTGCCAGCAGTGAAGCGTTTTTGGGTGGAGTGAGCAATCAGCCCCAGCATTTT.

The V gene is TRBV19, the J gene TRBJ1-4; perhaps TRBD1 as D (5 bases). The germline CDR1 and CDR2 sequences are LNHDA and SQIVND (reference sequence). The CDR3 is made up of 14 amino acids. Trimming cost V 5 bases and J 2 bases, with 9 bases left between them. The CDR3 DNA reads TGTGCCAGTAGTTGGGGGAGGACTAATGAAAAACTGTTTTTT. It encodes CASSWGRTNEKLFF.

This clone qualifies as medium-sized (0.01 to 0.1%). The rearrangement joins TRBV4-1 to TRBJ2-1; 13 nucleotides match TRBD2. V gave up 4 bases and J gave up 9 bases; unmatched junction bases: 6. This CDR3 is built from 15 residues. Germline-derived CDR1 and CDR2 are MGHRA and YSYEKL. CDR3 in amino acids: CASSPGTSGKGEQFF. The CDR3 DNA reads TGCGCCAGCAGCCCAGGGACTAGCGGGAAAGGTGAGCAGTTCTTC.

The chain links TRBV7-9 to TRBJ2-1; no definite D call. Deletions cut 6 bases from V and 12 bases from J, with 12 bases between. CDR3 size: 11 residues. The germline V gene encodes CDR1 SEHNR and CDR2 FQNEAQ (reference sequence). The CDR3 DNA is TGTGCCAGCAGGAACCGCGGCCCGCAGTTCTTC. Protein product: CASRNRGPQFF.

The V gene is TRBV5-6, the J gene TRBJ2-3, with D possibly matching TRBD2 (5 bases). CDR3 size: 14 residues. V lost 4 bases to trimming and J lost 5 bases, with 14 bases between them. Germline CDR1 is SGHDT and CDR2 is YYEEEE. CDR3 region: CASSPTGREDTQYF. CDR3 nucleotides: TGTGCCAGCAGCCCGACCGGACGGGAAGATACGCAGTATTTT.

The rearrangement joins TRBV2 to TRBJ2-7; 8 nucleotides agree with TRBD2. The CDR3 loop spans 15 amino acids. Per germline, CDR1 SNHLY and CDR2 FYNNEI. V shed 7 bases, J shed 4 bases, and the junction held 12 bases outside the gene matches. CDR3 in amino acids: CASTRAGGLSYEQYF. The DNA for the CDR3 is TGTGCCAGCACGAGGGCGGGAGGACTTAGTTACGAGCAGTACTTC.

CDR3: CASSLTDNYEQYF. The CDR3 bases are TGCGCCAGCAGCTTGACAGATAACTACGAGCAGTACTTC. This chain connects TRBV4-1 to TRBJ2-7, with D tentatively TRBD1 (5 bases). V was shortened by 5 bases and J by 3 bases, with 11 bases between the two germline ends. There are 13 residues in the CDR3. Germline assignment: CDR1 MGHRA and CDR2 YSYEKL.

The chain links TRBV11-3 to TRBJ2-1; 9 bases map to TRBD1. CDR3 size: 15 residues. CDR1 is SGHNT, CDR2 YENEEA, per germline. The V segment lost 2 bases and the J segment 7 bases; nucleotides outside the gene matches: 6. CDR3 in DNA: TGTGCCAGCAGCTTAACCTGGACAGGGGTGAATGAGCAGTTCTTC. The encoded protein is CASSLTWTGVNEQFF.

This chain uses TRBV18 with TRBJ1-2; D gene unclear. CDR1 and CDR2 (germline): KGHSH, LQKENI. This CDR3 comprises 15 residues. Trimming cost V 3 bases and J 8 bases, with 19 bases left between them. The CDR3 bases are TGTGCCAGCTCACCGTTCCAGGAGGCTACTGGGGGCTACACCTTC. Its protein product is CASSPFQEATGGYTF.

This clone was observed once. CDR3 amino acids: CASSLTMGGFHEQFF. In nucleotides, the CDR3 is TGTGCCAGCAGCTTAACCATGGGGGGGTTCCATGAGCAGTTCTTC. The chain combines TRBV11-3 with TRBJ2-1; 7 nucleotides align to TRBD2. Looked up from germline, CDR1 is SGHNT and CDR2 is YENEEA. After removal of 2 bases from V and 8 bases from J, the junction contained 9 bases not matched to a gene. The CDR3 consists of 15 residues.

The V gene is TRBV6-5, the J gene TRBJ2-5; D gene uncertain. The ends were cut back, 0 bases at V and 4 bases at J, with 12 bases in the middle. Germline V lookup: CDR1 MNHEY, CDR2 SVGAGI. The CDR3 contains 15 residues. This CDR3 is CASSYSLGHGETQYF. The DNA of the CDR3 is TGTGCCAGCAGTTACTCATTGGGCCATGGAGAGACCCAGTACTTC.

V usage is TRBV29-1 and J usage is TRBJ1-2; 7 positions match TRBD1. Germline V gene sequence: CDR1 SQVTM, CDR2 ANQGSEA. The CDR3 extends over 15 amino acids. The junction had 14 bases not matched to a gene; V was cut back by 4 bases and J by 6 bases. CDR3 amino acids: CSVVSRGRQGDGYTF. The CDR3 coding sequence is TGCAGCGTTGTAAGCCGAGGACGACAGGGAGATGGCTACACCTTC. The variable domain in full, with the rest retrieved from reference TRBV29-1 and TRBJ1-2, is SAVISQKPSRDICQRGTSLTIQCQVDSQVTMMFWYRQQPGQSLTLIATANQGSEATYESGFVIDKFPISRPNLTFSTLTVSNMSPEDSSIYLCSVVSRGRQGDGYTFGSGTRLTVV.

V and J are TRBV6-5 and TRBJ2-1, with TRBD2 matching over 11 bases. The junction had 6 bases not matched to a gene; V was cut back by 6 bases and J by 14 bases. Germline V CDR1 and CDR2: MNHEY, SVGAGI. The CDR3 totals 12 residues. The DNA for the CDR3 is TGTGCCAGCAGCCGGAAGGGACTAGCGGAGTTCTTC. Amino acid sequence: CASSRKGLAEFF.

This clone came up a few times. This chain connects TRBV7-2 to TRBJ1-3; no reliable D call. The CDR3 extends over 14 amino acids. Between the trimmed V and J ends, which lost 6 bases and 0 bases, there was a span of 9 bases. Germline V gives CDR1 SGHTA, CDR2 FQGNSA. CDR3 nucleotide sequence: TGTGCCAGCAGGTCACCTAGCTCTGGAAACACCATATATTTT. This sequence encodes CASRSPSSGNTIYF.

The DNA of the CDR3 is TGTGCCCTAGCGGGAAATTCCTACGAGCAGTACTTC. Translated: CALAGNSYEQYF. The chain combines TRBV30 with TRBJ2-7, with 9 nucleotides matching TRBD2. This CDR3 has 12 amino acids. V was pared by 8 bases and J by 1 base, with 3 bases of the junction left unmatched. Germline V gene data show CDR1 as GTSNPN and CDR2 as SVGIG (reference sequence).

Here the CDR3 reads CASSGGLASYNEQFF. CDR3 bases: TGTGCCAGCAGCGGCGGACTAGCGAGCTACAATGAGCAGTTCTTC. V is TRBV9 and J is TRBJ2-1; 9 nucleotides align to TRBD2. The trim removed 3 bases at V and 3 bases at J, leaving 4 bases unmatched. There are 15 residues in the CDR3. CDR1 is SGDLS, CDR2 YYNGEE, per germline.

The CDR3 loop is CASSLPGQGVYGYTF. The CDR3, as DNA: TGTGCCAGCAGCTTGCCTGGACAGGGGGTCTATGGCTACACCTTC. The chain carries TRBV5-4 and TRBJ1-2; 10 bases map to TRBD1. CDR1 is SGHNT, CDR2 YYREEE, per germline (reference sequence). The CDR3 is made up of 15 amino acids. With 1 base clipped from V and 4 bases from J, the junction kept 4 bases outside the gene matches.

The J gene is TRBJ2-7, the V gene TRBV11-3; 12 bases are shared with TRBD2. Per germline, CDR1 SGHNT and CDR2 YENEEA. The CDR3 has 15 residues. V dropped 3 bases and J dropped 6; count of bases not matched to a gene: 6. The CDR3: CASSLSTSGSAEQYF. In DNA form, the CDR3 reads TGTGCCAGCAGCTTGTCGACTAGCGGGAGTGCCGAGCAGTACTTC.

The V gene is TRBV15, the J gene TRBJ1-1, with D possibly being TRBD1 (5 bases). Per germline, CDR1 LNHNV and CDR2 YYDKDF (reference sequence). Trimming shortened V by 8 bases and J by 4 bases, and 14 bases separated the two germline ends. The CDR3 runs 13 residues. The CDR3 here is CATSLGVITEAFF. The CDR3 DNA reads TGTGCCACCTCGTTAGGGGTTATCACTGAAGCTTTCTTT.

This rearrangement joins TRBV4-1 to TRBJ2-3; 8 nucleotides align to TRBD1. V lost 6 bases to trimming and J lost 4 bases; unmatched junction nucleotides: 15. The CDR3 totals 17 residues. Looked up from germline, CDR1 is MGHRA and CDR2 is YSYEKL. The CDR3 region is CASSRGLPGGFADTQYF. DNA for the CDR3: TGCGCCAGCAGTCGCGGGCTTCCAGGGGGCTTTGCAGATACGCAGTATTTT.

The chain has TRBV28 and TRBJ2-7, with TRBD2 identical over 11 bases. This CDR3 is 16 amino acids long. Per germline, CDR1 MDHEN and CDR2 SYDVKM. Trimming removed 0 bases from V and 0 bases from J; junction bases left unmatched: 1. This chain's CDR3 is CASSLWGLAASYEQYF. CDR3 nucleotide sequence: TGTGCCAGCAGTTTATGGGGACTAGCGGCCTCCTACGAGCAGTACTTC.